The 27 T cell receptor beta chains listed next were all sequenced from one sample in a study of blood T cell repertoires in COVID-19. The protocol was immunoSEQ multiplex PCR, while the TCRdb copy is restricted to in-frame clones and leaves out a portion. The sample contains around 370,000 clones, 88% of which appear only once. Sequences were obtained from PBMCs or T cells enriched from blood (not recorded which). These receptor sequences come from a woman aged 18-29 years who had recovered from COVID-19.

This clone was picked up one time. V and J are TRBV7-3 and TRBJ1-1, with D uncertain. The germline V and J ends were trimmed by 3 bases and 6 bases, with 11 bases remaining between them. The germline CDR1 and CDR2 sequences are SGHTA and FQGTGA. The CDR3 runs 13 residues. CDR3 in amino acids: CASSLRRNAEAFF. CDR3 nucleotide sequence: TGTGCCAGCAGCTTGCGCAGGAATGCTGAAGCTTTCTTT.

V is TRBV5-1 and J is TRBJ2-1, with D perhaps matching TRBD2 (6 bases). Germline CDR1 is SGHRS and CDR2 is YFSETQ. V was cut by 0 bases and J by 3 bases, with 16 bases left in between. The CDR3 has 17 residues. CDR3: CASSLGPVGGLYNEQFF. The CDR3 DNA reads TGCGCCAGCAGCTTGGGGCCTGTGGGAGGTCTCTACAATGAGCAGTTCTTC.

The gene calls are TRBV12-3 or TRBV12-4 and TRBJ2-2; TRBD1 matches at 10 bases. V lost 6 bases and J lost 6; bases outside the gene matches: 1. The CDR3 spans 13 residues. CDR3 DNA sequence: TGTGCCAGCAGGGGACAGGGGTCCGGGGAGCTGTTTTTT. This translates into CASRGQGSGELFF.

Here the CDR3 reads CASSLRGRYTF. The CDR3 region has the DNA TGTGCCAGCAGCTTACGAGGTCGGTACACCTTC. The V and J genes are TRBV7-9 and TRBJ1-2; the D is unclear. CDR1 is SEHNR and CDR2 is FQNEAQ in the germline V gene (reference sequence). The CDR3 spans 11 residues. Trimming removed 2 bases at V and 11 bases at J, with 9 bases between.

J is TRBJ2-1 and V is TRBV6-5, with 8 bases lining up with TRBD2. Germline CDR1 MNHEY, CDR2 SVGAGI. V was clipped by 7 bases and J by 7 bases; unmatched bases: 9. This CDR3 comprises 14 residues. The CDR3 spells CASTHPGGANEQFF. CDR3 sequence (DNA): TGTGCCAGCACACACCCGGGGGGGGCGAATGAGCAGTTCTTC.

The V and J genes are TRBV5-1 and TRBJ1-3; tentatively, D is TRBD1 (6 bases). V gave up 5 bases and J gave up 0 bases, with 9 bases separating them. From germline, CDR1 is SGHRS and CDR2 YFSETQ. The CDR3 has 14 residues. The CDR3 sequence is CASSTGSSGNTIYF. The CDR3 bases are TGCGCCAGCAGTACAGGGAGCTCTGGAAACACCATATATTTT.

V usage is TRBV7-9 and J usage is TRBJ1-4; 9 nucleotides align to TRBD1. Germline lookup yields CDR1 SEHNR and CDR2 FQNEAQ (reference sequence). There are 16 residues in the CDR3. V lost 5 bases to trimming and J lost 2 bases; unmatched junction nucleotides: 6. DNA of the CDR3: TGTGCCAGCAGCACCGACAGGGGGGCGACTAATGAAAAACTGTTTTTT. The encoded protein is CASSTDRGATNEKLFF. The full variable domain, in which reference TRBV7-9 and TRBJ1-4 provide the parts outside the CDR3, is DTGVSQNPRHKITKRGQNVTFRCDPISEHNRLYWYRQTLGQGPEFLTYFQNEAQLEKSRLLSDRFSAERPKGSFSTLEIQRTEQGDSAMYLCASSTDRGATNEKLFFGSGTQLSVL.

V usage is TRBV27 and J usage is TRBJ1-1, with no clear D. The CDR3 covers 15 residues. V lost 1 base, J lost 4 bases, and 13 bases lay in between. CDR1 and CDR2 (germline): MNHEY, SMNVEV (reference sequence). The CDR3 DNA is TGTGCCAGCAGTTTATGGCCGAGGGAAACCACTGAAGCTTTCTTT. It specifies CASSLWPRETTEAFF.

The genes are TRBV11-3 and TRBJ2-7; D unclear. The CDR3 consists of 12 residues. The V and J ends lost 5 bases and 4 bases respectively, with 9 bases between them. From germline, CDR1 is SGHNT and CDR2 YENEEA. This CDR3 reads CASSKTQYEQYF. The DNA of the CDR3 is TGTGCCAGCAGCAAGACACAATACGAGCAGTACTTC.

This chain links TRBV6-5 with TRBJ2-2, with a weak D call TRBD2 (5 bases). V gave up 0 bases and J gave up 5 bases, with 10 bases separating them. The CDR3 consists of 15 residues. Per germline, CDR1 MNHEY and CDR2 SVGAGI. CDR3 nucleotide sequence: TGTGCCAGCAGTTACTCGTCCGGGATGACCGGGGAGCTGTTTTTT. Protein sequence: CASSYSSGMTGELFF.

The chain employs TRBV4-1 and TRBJ2-7; a weak D match, TRBD1 (5 bases). CDR3 length equals 15 residues. V dropped 4 bases and J dropped 1 base, with 14 bases sitting between them. The germline gives CDR1 MGHRA, CDR2 YSYEKL. The CDR3 loop reads CASSPSPGKSYEQYF. CDR3 sequence (DNA): TGCGCCAGCAGCCCTAGTCCAGGGAAGTCCTACGAGCAGTACTTC.

The rearrangement links TRBV3-1 (or the pseudogene TRBV3-2) to TRBJ2-7, with D possibly TRBD2 on 5 matching bases. Trimming pared 1 base from V and 6 bases from J, leaving 19 bases between. Germline assignment: CDR1 LGHDT and CDR2 YNNKEL (reference sequence). This CDR3 spans 16 amino acids. CDR3 sequence reads: CASSQVGLAARGEQYF. The CDR3, as DNA: TGTGCCAGCAGCCAAGTAGGGCTGGCGGCACGGGGCGAGCAGTACTTC.

Comments on this clone: Other DNA sequences in the same sample also yield this CDR3. The chain joins TRBV7-6 to TRBJ1-3; D perhaps matches TRBD1 (5 bases). The CDR3 has 16 residues. V gave up 0 bases and J gave up 0 bases, with 9 bases separating them. Germline loops: CDR1 SGHVS, CDR2 FNYEAQ. CDR3 nucleotides: TGTGCCAGCAGCTTAGCGGGGGGAGGCTCTGGAAACACCATATATTTT. It specifies CASSLAGGGSGNTIYF.

The chain is built from TRBV7-2 and TRBJ2-5, with D possibly TRBD2 on 7 matching bases. Germline V gene data show CDR1 as SGHTA and CDR2 as FQGNSA. The length of the CDR3 is 15 residues. V dropped 7 bases and J dropped 1 base, with 16 bases sitting between them. In nucleotides, the CDR3 is TGTGCCAGCACCGGACTAGGGGGGATCCAAGAGACCCAGTACTTC. Translating gives CASTGLGGIQETQYF.

This clone has a handful of counts. V and J are TRBV28 and TRBJ1-2; D possibly corresponds to TRBD1 (5 bases). Looked up from germline, CDR1 is MDHEN and CDR2 is SYDVKM. The CDR3 totals 13 residues. Trimming left V 5 bases short and J 5 bases short, with 12 bases between. CDR3 sequence (DNA): TGTGCCAGCAGTGGGAGGGGTCCGTATGGCTACACCTTC. Protein product: CASSGRGPYGYTF.

The rearrangement joins TRBV30 to TRBJ2-7; TRBD2 matches 9 bases. Germline V gene lookup returns CDR1 GTSNPN and CDR2 SVGIG (reference sequence). The CDR3 totals 15 residues. Losses at the gene ends were 4 bases for V and 2 bases for J; bases not matched to a gene: 9. The CDR3 sequence is CAWKGWGGGAYEQYF. As DNA, the CDR3 is TGTGCCTGGAAAGGTTGGGGCGGGGGGGCCTACGAGCAGTACTTC.

The CDR3, as DNA: TGCGCCAGCAGTGAGAGGCGGGCCAATGGCTACACCTTC. This codes for CASSERRANGYTF. The gene calls are TRBV10-2 and TRBJ1-2; D not certain. In germline, CDR1 is WSHSY, CDR2 SAAADI. V was cut by 2 bases and J by 6 bases, with 10 bases left in between. This CDR3 has 13 residues.

The chain recombines TRBV7-3 with TRBJ2-1; possibly TRBD1 for D (5 bases). This CDR3 region has 16 residues. Trimming removed 0 bases from V and 2 bases from J, with 11 bases in between. Germline-derived CDR1 and CDR2 are SGHTA and FQGTGA. The CDR3 spells CASSLTARVAYNEQFF. CDR3 nucleotide sequence: TGTGCCAGCAGCTTAACGGCCAGGGTGGCCTACAATGAGCAGTTCTTC.

The chain has TRBV11-2 and TRBJ2-5, with 12 bases identical to TRBD2. CDR3 size: 19 residues. V trimming: 1 base; J trimming: 1 base; junction bases outside the gene matches: 10. Germline CDR1 reads SGHAT; CDR2 reads FQNNGV. DNA of the CDR3: TGTGCCAGCAGCTTAGGAGCTAGCGGGGGGGCGTTGTCCCAAGAGACCCAGTACTTC. Translated, it gives CASSLGASGGALSQETQYF.

The chain links TRBV27 to TRBJ1-1, with D maybe TRBD1 (6 bases). The germline V gene encodes CDR1 MNHEY and CDR2 SMNVEV (reference sequence). The CDR3 sequence is 17 residues long. The ends were cut back, 2 bases at V and 4 bases at J, with 20 bases in the middle. The CDR3 reads CASSLSLPGAMSTEAFF. In DNA, the CDR3 is TGTGCCAGCAGTTTAAGTCTCCCAGGGGCGATGAGCACTGAAGCTTTCTTT.

CDR3 DNA sequence: TGCGCCAGCAGCTCGGGACAGGGGGGTATGGGCTACACCTTC. This encodes CASSSGQGGMGYTF. The chain recombines TRBV5-1 with TRBJ1-2; TRBD1 matches 11 bases. Germline V lookup: CDR1 SGHRS, CDR2 YFSETQ. The CDR3 runs 14 residues. The V segment lost 3 bases and the J segment 8 bases; nucleotides outside the gene matches: 6.

The chain combines TRBV29-1 with TRBJ2-7; tentative D call: TRBD1 (5 bases). The CDR3 has 13 residues. Germline-derived CDR1 and CDR2 are SQVTM and ANQGSEA. Trimming stripped 6 bases from V and 5 bases from J, with 17 bases between. The DNA of the CDR3 is TGCAGCGTCAGGGAACGGACCAAGAACGAGCAGTACTTC. Protein sequence: CSVRERTKNEQYF.

The sample holds a few counts of this clone. The chain joins TRBV24-1 to TRBJ2-1; the D gene is possibly TRBD1 (5 bases). The ends were cut back, 4 bases at V and 1 base at J, with 7 bases in the middle. There are 14 residues in the CDR3. Germline CDR1 is KGHDR and CDR2 is SFDVKD. The CDR3: CATSEQESYNEQFF. The CDR3 coding sequence is TGTGCCACCAGTGAACAGGAGTCCTACAATGAGCAGTTCTTC.

This clone has a single count. The chain has TRBV4-2 and TRBJ1-2; TRBD1 aligns across 9 bases. The CDR3 spans 17 residues. Germline V gene sequence: CDR1 LGHNA, CDR2 YNFKEQ. The V segment lost 6 bases and the J segment 3 bases; nucleotides outside the gene matches: 14. This CDR3 reads CASSSSVGTGSDYGYTF. The CDR3 nucleotides are TGTGCCAGCAGTAGTTCGGTGGGGACAGGGTCGGACTATGGCTACACCTTC.

The rearrangement joins TRBV11-2 to TRBJ2-3, with 8 bases fitting TRBD1. The V and J ends lost 5 bases and 6 bases, in that order; junction bases with no gene match: 7. The CDR3 has 14 amino acids. Germline V lookup: CDR1 SGHAT, CDR2 FQNNGV. CDR3 amino acids: CASSDMGQEDTQYF. DNA for the CDR3: TGTGCCAGCAGCGACATGGGACAGGAGGATACGCAGTATTTT.

J is TRBJ1-6 and V is TRBV5-1; D is undetermined. Germline V lookup: CDR1 SGHRS, CDR2 YFSETQ. The CDR3 extends over 14 amino acids. The ends were cut back, 5 bases at V and 9 bases at J, with 15 bases in the middle. Here the CDR3 reads CASRDEYAGSPLHF. In DNA, the CDR3 is TGCGCCAGCAGAGATGAATATGCGGGTTCACCCCTCCACTTT. Looking up the rest from reference TRBV5-1 and TRBJ1-6 gives the full variable domain: KAGVTQTPRYLIKTRGQQVTLSCSPISGHRSVSWYQQTPGQGLQFLFEYFSETQRNKGNFPGRFSGRQFSNSRSEMNVSTLELGDSALYLCASRDEYAGSPLHFGNGTRLTVT.

This clone was seen a handful of times. CDR3 sequence (DNA): TGTGCCAGCACCCCGGGACAGGGAGGTCAGCCCCAGCATTTT. Residues: CASTPGQGGQPQHF. J is TRBJ1-5 and V is TRBV2; 9 bases match TRBD1. Unmatched junction bases numbered 7, after V lost 7 bases and J lost 6 bases. The CDR3 totals 14 residues. The germline V gene has CDR1 SNHLY and CDR2 FYNNEI.